This TCR beta chain was captured in a study of T cell repertoires in cytomegalovirus infection. About the research overall: CMV infection together with matching HLA type was indicated by public TCR beta signatures. Regarding the study as a whole: Adding up the frequency of public TCR beta families identified people who carried CMV plus the relevant HLA. HLA-C-restricted TCR beta clonotypes specific for CMV led the ex vivo response.

On this clonotype: The antigen is undetermined.

TCRdb fed the reads into MiXCR, producing one record per CDR3 protein. The repertoire holds around 550,000 distinct CDR3 sequences, with 26% as singletons. CDR3 length equals 15 residues. Germline loops: CDR1 MDHEN, CDR2 SYDVKM. The trim removed 5 bases at V and 4 bases at J, leaving 8 bases unmatched. Sample: PBMCs. The clonotype originates from a human donor in good health (CMV status not recorded). Some clones in this sample may be carry-over from other donors' samples. V and J are TRBV28 and TRBJ1-5; TRBD1 matches 7 bases. In DNA form, the CDR3 reads TGTGCCAGCAGTCCTAGAGAACAGGGGAATCAGCCCCAGCATTTT. Translating it yields CASSPREQGNQPQHF.